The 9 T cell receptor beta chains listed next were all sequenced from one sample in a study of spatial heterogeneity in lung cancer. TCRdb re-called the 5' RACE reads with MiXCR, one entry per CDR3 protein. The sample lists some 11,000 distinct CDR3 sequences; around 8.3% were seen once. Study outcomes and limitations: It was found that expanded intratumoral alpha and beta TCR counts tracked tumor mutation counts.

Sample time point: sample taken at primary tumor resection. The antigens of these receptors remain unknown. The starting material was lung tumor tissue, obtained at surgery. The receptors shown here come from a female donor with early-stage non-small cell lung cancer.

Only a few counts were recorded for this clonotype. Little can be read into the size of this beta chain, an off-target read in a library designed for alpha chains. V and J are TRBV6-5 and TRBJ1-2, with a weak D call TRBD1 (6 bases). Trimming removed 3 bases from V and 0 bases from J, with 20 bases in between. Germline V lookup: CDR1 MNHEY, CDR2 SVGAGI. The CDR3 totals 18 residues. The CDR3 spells CASSYSASGTSANYGYTF. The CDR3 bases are TGTGCCAGCAGTTATTCAGCCTCCGGGACAAGCGCTAACTATGGCTACACCTTC.

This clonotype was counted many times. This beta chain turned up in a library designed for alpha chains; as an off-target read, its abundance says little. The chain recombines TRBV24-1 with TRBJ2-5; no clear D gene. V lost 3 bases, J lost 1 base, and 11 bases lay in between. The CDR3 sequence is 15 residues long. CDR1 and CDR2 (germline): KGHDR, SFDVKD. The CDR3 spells CATSDPRVIQETQYF. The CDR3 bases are TGTGCCACCAGTGATCCGAGAGTCATCCAAGAGACCCAGTACTTC.

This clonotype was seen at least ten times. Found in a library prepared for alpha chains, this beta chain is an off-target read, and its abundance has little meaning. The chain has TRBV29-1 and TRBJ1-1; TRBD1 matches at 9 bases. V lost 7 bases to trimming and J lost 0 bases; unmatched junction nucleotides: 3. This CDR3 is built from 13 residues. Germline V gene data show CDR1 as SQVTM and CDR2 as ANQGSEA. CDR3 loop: CSGTGVMNTEAFF. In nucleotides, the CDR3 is TGCAGCGGGACAGGGGTAATGAACACTGAAGCTTTCTTT. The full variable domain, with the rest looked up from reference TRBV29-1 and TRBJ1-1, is SAVISQKPSRDICQRGTSLTIQCQVDSQVTMMFWYRQQPGQSLTLIATANQGSEATYESGFVIDKFPISRPNLTFSTLTVSNMSPEDSSIYLCSGTGVMNTEAFFGQGTRLTVV.

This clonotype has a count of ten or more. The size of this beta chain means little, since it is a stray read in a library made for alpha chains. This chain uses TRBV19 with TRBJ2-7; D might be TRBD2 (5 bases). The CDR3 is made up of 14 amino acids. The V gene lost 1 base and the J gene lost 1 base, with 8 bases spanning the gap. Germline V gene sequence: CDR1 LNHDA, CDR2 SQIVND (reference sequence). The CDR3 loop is CASSIVEGSYEQYF. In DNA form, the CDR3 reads TGTGCCAGTAGTATAGTTGAGGGTTCCTACGAGCAGTACTTC. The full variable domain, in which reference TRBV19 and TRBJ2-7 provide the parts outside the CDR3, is DGGITQSPKYLFRKEGQNVTLSCEQNLNHDAMYWYRQDPGQGLRLIYYSQIVNDFQKGDIAEGYSVSREKKESFPLTVTSAQKNPTAFYLCASSIVEGSYEQYFGPGTRLTVT.

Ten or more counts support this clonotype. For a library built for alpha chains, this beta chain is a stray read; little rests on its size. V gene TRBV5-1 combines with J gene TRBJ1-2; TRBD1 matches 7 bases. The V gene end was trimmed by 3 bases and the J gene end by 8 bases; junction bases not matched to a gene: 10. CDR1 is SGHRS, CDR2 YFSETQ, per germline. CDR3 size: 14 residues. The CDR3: CASSWDSTSGGYTF. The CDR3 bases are TGCGCCAGCAGCTGGGACAGCACCAGCGGGGGCTACACCTTC.

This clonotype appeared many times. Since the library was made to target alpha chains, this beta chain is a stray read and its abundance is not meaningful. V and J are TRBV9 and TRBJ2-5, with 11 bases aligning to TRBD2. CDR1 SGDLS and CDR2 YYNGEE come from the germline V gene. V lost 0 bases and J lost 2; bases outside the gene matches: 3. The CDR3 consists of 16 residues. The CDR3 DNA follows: TGTGCCAGCAGCGTAGGGATAGCGGGGGGGCAAGAGACCCAGTACTTC. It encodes CASSVGIAGGQETQYF.

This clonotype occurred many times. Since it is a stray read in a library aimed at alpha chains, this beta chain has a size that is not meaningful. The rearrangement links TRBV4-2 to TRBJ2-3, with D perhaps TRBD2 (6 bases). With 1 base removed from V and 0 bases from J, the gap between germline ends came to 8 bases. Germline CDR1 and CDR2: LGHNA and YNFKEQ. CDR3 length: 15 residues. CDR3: CASSQVAASTDTQYF. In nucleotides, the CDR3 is TGTGCCAGCAGCCAAGTAGCGGCTAGCACAGATACGCAGTATTTT.

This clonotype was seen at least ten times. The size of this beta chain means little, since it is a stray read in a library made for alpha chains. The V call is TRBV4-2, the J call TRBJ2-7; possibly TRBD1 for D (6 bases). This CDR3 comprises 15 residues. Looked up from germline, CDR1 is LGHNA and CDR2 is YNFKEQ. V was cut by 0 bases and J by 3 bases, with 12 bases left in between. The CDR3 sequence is CASSQDRQGYYEQYF. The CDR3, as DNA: TGTGCCAGCAGCCAAGATCGGCAGGGGTACTACGAGCAGTACTTC.

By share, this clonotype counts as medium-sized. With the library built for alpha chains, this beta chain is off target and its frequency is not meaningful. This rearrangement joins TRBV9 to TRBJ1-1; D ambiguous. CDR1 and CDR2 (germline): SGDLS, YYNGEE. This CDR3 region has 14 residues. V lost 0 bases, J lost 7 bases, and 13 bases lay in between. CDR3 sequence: CASSVDGEALEAFF. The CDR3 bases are TGTGCCAGCAGCGTAGATGGGGAGGCCCTTGAAGCTTTCTTT. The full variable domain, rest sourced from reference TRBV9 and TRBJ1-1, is DSGVTQTPKHLITATGQRVTLRCSPRSGDLSVYWYQQSLDQGLQFLIQYYNGEERAKGNILERFSAQQFPDLHSELNLSSLELGDSALYFCASSVDGEALEAFFGQGTRLTVV.